The rows below give T cell receptor beta chains drawn from one sample of a study of shared clonotypes between healthy human individuals. Produced via immunoSEQ multiplex PCR; TCRdb's table is partial and in-frame only. The sample contains around 1.9 million clones, 85% to 95% of which appear only once. Sequencing was carried out using naive CD8+ T cells from PBMCs. All receptors come from a man aged 18 to 35 in good health. Some clones in this sample may be carry-over from other donors' samples. Both conserved end residues are part of each CDR3. The D gene is left open where the match is weak. Only part of the rows carry a size: once, few, many, or a class if the clone is expanded.

clone size,J gene,D gene,V gene,CDR3 protein,CDR3 DNA
few,TRBJ1-1,NA,TRBV7-3,CASSSGLNTEAFF,TGTGCCAGCAGCTCGGGACTGAACACTGAAGCTTTCTTT
NA,TRBJ1-1,TRBD1,TRBV6-1,CASSDPGQAEAFF,TGTGCCAGCAGTGATCCGGGACAGGCTGAAGCTTTCTTT
NA,TRBJ1-2,NA,TRBV4-2,CASREALPTNYGYTF,TGTGCCAGCAGAGAGGCACTACCAACTAACTATGGCTACACCTTC
few,TRBJ1-1,NA,TRBV30,CAWSGFTEAFF,TGTGCCTGGAGTGGTTTCACTGAAGCTTTCTTT
NA,TRBJ2-3,NA,TRBV6-5,CASSPGLVTDTQYF,TGTGCCAGCAGTCCTGGACTCGTCACAGATACGCAGTATTTT
NA,TRBJ2-4,TRBD1,TRBV28,CASSLSATGGRYF,TGTGCCAGCAGTTTATCGGCCACAGGGGGTCGGTACTTC
NA,TRBJ2-7,TRBD2,TRBV10-3,CAISAASGREYEQYF,TGTGCCATCAGTGCGGCTAGCGGGAGGGAATACGAGCAGTACTTC
NA,TRBJ1-5,NA,TRBV7-2,CASSWAGGHSNQPQHF,TGTGCCAGCAGTTGGGCCGGGGGTCATAGCAATCAGCCCCAGCATTTT
NA,TRBJ2-3,TRBD1,TRBV29-1,CSVDPGTGQDTQYF,TGCAGCGTGGATCCCGGGACAGGGCAGGATACGCAGTATTTT
NA,TRBJ2-7,TRBD2,TRBV28,CATSPERGPYEQYF,TGTGCCACCTCACCCGAGCGGGGCCCCTACGAGCAGTACTTC
NA,TRBJ2-1,NA,TRBV7-2,CASSLRGAAYNEQFF,TGTGCCAGCAGCCTTCGGGGAGCGGCCTACAATGAGCAGTTCTTC
NA,TRBJ1-1,NA,TRBV5-1,CASSLVAGENTEAFF,TGCGCCAGCAGCTTGGTGGCAGGAGAGAACACTGAAGCTTTCTTT
NA,TRBJ1-2,NA,TRBV9,CASSPRWDTYEGANYGYTF,TGTGCCAGCAGCCCAAGGTGGGACACTTATGAAGGAGCTAACTATGGCTACACCTTC
NA,TRBJ1-1,NA,TRBV6-5,CASGGRANTEAFF,TGTGCCAGCGGGGGGCGAGCTAACACTGAAGCTTTCTTT
NA,TRBJ2-3,NA,TRBV10-3,CAISDYGDRPRGTDTQYF,TGTGCCATCAGTGATTATGGGGACCGCCCGAGGGGCACAGATACGCAGTATTTT
NA,TRBJ2-3,TRBD1,TRBV9,CASSGWGQGADTQYF,TGTGCCAGCAGCGGTTGGGGACAGGGTGCGGATACGCAGTATTTT
NA,TRBJ1-5,NA,TRBV19,CASSPDSNSNQPQHF,TGTGCCAGTAGTCCAGACAGTAATAGCAATCAGCCCCAGCATTTT
NA,TRBJ1-1,NA,TRBV7-9,CASSLVLNTEAFF,TGTGCCAGCAGCTTAGTACTGAACACTGAAGCTTTCTTT
NA,TRBJ1-1,TRBD1,TRBV27,CASRRQGAVNTEAFF,TGTGCCAGCAGACGACAGGGGGCAGTCAACACTGAAGCTTTCTTT
NA,TRBJ2-5,TRBD1,TRBV27,CASSPRTGASPQETQYF,TGTGCCAGCAGTCCGAGGACAGGGGCGAGTCCCCAAGAGACCCAGTACTTC
NA,TRBJ2-7,NA,TRBV4-3,CASSQDDRTYEQYF,TGCGCCAGCAGCCAAGATGACCGAACCTACGAGCAGTACTTC
NA,TRBJ2-1,TRBD2,TRBV7-9,CASSSLLAGYSYNEQFF,TGTGCCAGCAGCTCCTTGCTAGCGGGATACTCCTACAATGAGCAGTTCTTC
NA,TRBJ1-5,NA,TRBV13,CASIFISSGQPQHF,TGTGCCAGCATCTTCATTTCCTCCGGTCAGCCCCAGCATTTT
few,TRBJ1-5,NA,TRBV28,CASRDGNQPQHF,TGTGCCAGCAGGGACGGGAATCAGCCCCAGCATTTT
NA,TRBJ2-7,NA,TRBV9,CASSVQSNYEQYF,TGTGCCAGCAGCGTCCAGTCCAACTACGAGCAGTACTTC
NA,TRBJ1-2,TRBD1,TRBV9,CASAGQGALGYTF,TGTGCCAGCGCTGGACAGGGGGCTCTAGGCTACACCTTC
NA,TRBJ1-1,TRBD1,TRBV5-1,CASSPRQGLTEAFF,TGCGCCAGCAGCCCTAGACAGGGACTGACTGAAGCTTTCTTT
NA,TRBJ2-5,TRBD2,TRBV4-3,CASSQAASGGETQYF,TGCGCCAGCAGCCAAGCGGCTAGCGGGGGGGAGACCCAGTACTTC
NA,TRBJ1-2,TRBD1,TRBV6-4,CASSDGTGYYGYTF,TGTGCCAGCAGTGACGGGACAGGCTACTATGGCTACACCTTC
NA,TRBJ2-7,NA,TRBV9,CASSVGAVEATAEQYF,TGTGCCAGCAGCGTAGGGGCCGTAGAGGCGACGGCTGAGCAGTACTTC
NA,TRBJ2-7,NA,TRBV7-9,CASSSRERGTYEQYF,TGTGCCAGCAGCAGCCGGGAGAGAGGCACCTACGAGCAGTACTTC
NA,TRBJ2-5,NA,TRBV10-3,CAIMGLGETQYF,TGTGCCATCATGGGCCTTGGGGAGACCCAGTACTTC
NA,TRBJ2-7,NA,TRBV7-8,CASSLEAARQYEQYF,TGTGCCAGCAGCTTAGAAGCTGCTCGACAATACGAGCAGTACTTC
NA,TRBJ1-3,NA,TRBV27,CASSLLQGHTIYF,TGTGCCAGCAGTTTATTACAGGGACACACCATATATTTT
NA,TRBJ1-1,NA,TRBV7-9,CASSLEGRAGTEAFF,TGTGCCAGCAGCCTCGAAGGACGGGCCGGAACTGAAGCTTTCTTT
NA,TRBJ2-2,NA,TRBV5-1,CASGTGTKLFTNTGELFF,TGCGCCAGCGGAACCGGGACAAAACTCTTTACGAACACCGGGGAGCTGTTTTTT
once,TRBJ2-7,NA,TRBV28,CATRELRTYEQYF,TGTGCCACCAGAGAACTACGTACCTACGAGCAGTACTTC
NA,TRBJ2-3,NA,TRBV6-4,CASSGDSLADTQYF,TGTGCCAGCAGTGGAGACAGTTTGGCAGATACGCAGTATTTT
NA,TRBJ1-4,NA,TRBV9,CASSGEGRTRPEKLFF,TGTGCCAGCAGCGGCGAAGGGCGGACAAGGCCTGAAAAACTGTTTTTT
NA,TRBJ2-3,NA,TRBV7-6,CASSLGEDTQYF,TGTGCCAGCAGCTTAGGAGAAGATACGCAGTATTTT
NA,TRBJ2-1,NA,TRBV11-2,CASSPTMTFEQFF,TGTGCCAGCAGCCCGACGATGACATTTGAGCAGTTCTTC
NA,TRBJ1-1,NA,TRBV11-2,CASSLGGWTEAFF,TGTGCCAGCAGCTTGGGGGGCTGGACTGAAGCTTTCTTT
NA,TRBJ2-5,TRBD2,TRBV7-9,CASNPATSDQETQYF,TGTGCCAGCAACCCGGCCACTAGCGACCAAGAGACCCAGTACTTC
NA,TRBJ2-3,NA,TRBV4-1,CASSQRPEADTQYF,TGCGCCAGCAGCCAACGGCCAGAGGCAGATACGCAGTATTTT
NA,TRBJ2-2,TRBD1,TRBV27,CASSPRTGMGTGELFF,TGTGCCAGCAGTCCCCGGACAGGCATGGGGACCGGGGAGCTGTTTTTT
NA,TRBJ2-2,NA,TRBV13,CASSLGQGLGTGELFF,TGTGCCAGCAGCTTAGGCCAGGGTCTTGGCACCGGGGAGCTGTTTTTT
NA,TRBJ1-1,NA,TRBV7-6,CASSLGRGGNTEAFF,TGTGCCAGCAGCTTAGGACGGGGGGGCAACACTGAAGCTTTCTTT
NA,TRBJ2-3,NA,TRBV11-2,CASSPGGQGFIDTQYF,TGTGCCAGCAGCCCGGGAGGACAGGGTTTCATAGATACGCAGTATTTT
NA,TRBJ2-7,NA,TRBV11-2,CASIGLGDYEQYF,TGTGCCAGCATTGGGTTGGGGGACTACGAGCAGTACTTC
NA,TRBJ2-5,NA,TRBV7-9,CASSLIGLRETQYF,TGTGCCAGCAGCTTAATCGGGTTGAGAGAGACCCAGTACTTC
NA,TRBJ1-4,NA,TRBV4-1,CASSSRDGDEKLFF,TGCGCCAGCAGCTCCCGGGACGGTGATGAAAAACTGTTTTTT
NA,TRBJ2-7,NA,TRBV6-5,CASSYSSGQRTYEQYF,TGTGCCAGCAGTTACTCGTCGGGACAACGGACCTACGAGCAGTACTTC
NA,TRBJ2-1,TRBD2,TRBV7-9,CASSSPTSGTNNEQFF,TGTGCCAGCAGCTCCCCGACTAGCGGGACCAACAATGAGCAGTTCTTC
NA,TRBJ2-7,NA,TRBV5-8,CASSTVYEQYF,TGTGCCAGCAGCACGGTCTACGAGCAGTACTTC